What follows are 24 T cell receptor beta chains derived from one specimen sequenced in a study of T cells in Graves' hyperthyroidism and ophthalmopathy. The CDR3 regions of TCR beta were amplified from RNA transcripts. The HTBI primer set drove a first-round RT-PCR of the TCR CDR3. From the multiplex PCR reads, TCRdb called clonotypes with MiXCR, one entry per CDR3 protein. The sample has about 680,000 distinct CDR3 sequences; around a third are singletons. The sequenced sample was blood. The source is a middle-aged woman with Graves' hyperthyroidism.

This clonotype was recorded at least ten times. The V and J genes are TRBV2 and TRBJ1-2; D gene ambiguous. The CDR3 extends over 17 amino acids. V shed 2 bases and J shed 3 bases, with 19 bases lying between them. The V gene's germline CDR1 is SNHLY and CDR2 FYNNEI. CDR3 region: CASSEFRVVGYDYGYTF. The CDR3 nucleotides are TGTGCCAGCAGTGAATTCCGCGTCGTCGGGTATGACTATGGCTACACCTTC.

As regards this clonotype: A clone one base away is much larger, so this may be a read error. Without the conserved terminal phenylalanine or tryptophan, this CDR3 likely stems from a read error. V usage is TRBV7-2 and J usage is TRBJ2-2; 12 bases match TRBD2. With V trimmed by 3 bases and J by 3 bases, 2 bases remained unmatched. The CDR3 sequence is 16 residues long. Per germline, CDR1 SGHTA and CDR2 FQGNSA. The CDR3 loop reads CASSFRTSGDTGELFS. The CDR3 nucleotides read TGTGCCAGCAGCTTTCGGACTAGCGGGGACACCGGGGAGCTGTTTTCT.

This clonotype has a count of ten or more. The chain employs TRBV19 and TRBJ1-5, with unresolved D. The CDR3 runs to 16 residues. Germline CDR1 and CDR2: LNHDA and SQIVND (reference sequence). The V end was cut by 0 bases, the J end by 8 bases, with 17 bases between. This chain's CDR3 is CASSIDVGGGRKPQHF. Here the CDR3 DNA reads TGTGCCAGTAGTATAGATGTGGGTGGCGGCCGGAAGCCCCAGCATTTT.

This chain uses TRBV7-9 with TRBJ2-5; D ambiguous. V was clipped by 5 bases and J by 1 base, with 11 bases between them. The germline CDR1 and CDR2 sequences are SEHNR and FQNEAQ (reference sequence). CDR3 length: 14 amino acids. The CDR3 sequence: CASSPDLFQETQYF. The CDR3 DNA is TGTGCCAGCAGCCCCGATCTGTTCCAAGAGACCCAGTACTTC.

The chain couples TRBV20-1 to TRBJ2-2; 7 nucleotides align to TRBD1. This CDR3 spans 13 amino acids. Germline V gene data show CDR1 as DFQATT and CDR2 as SNEGSKA (reference sequence). The ends lost 6 bases at V and 1 base at J; junction bases unmatched: 2. The CDR3 loop reads CSAWDRNTGELFF. Written as DNA, the CDR3 is TGCAGTGCCTGGGACAGGAACACCGGGGAGCTGTTTTTT.

This chain's CDR3 is CASSGPGGYLETQYF. The CDR3 DNA sequence: TGTGCCAGCAGCGGGCCAGGGGGCTATTTGGAGACCCAGTACTTC. This chain links TRBV7-9 with TRBJ2-5; 8 bases align to TRBD1. Germline V CDR1 and CDR2: SEHNR, FQNEAQ (reference sequence). After removal of 5 bases from V and 5 bases from J, the junction contained 10 bases not matched to a gene. This CDR3 spans 15 amino acids.

On this clonotype: Because the CDR3's place on the DNA is in doubt, the DNA is left out and the CDR3 is given as listed by TCRdb. The chain employs TRBV6-5 and TRBJ2-2; the DNA was not used to check the table's D call, TRBD2. Counting both end residues, the CDR3 totals 22 amino acids. The germline gives CDR1 MNHEY, CDR2 SVGAGI. The CDR3 loop is CAISYPGTLRAVLRAGTGELFF.

The chain recombines TRBV5-4 with TRBJ2-2; TRBD2 matches 7 bases. Germline lookup yields CDR1 SGHNT and CDR2 YYREEE (reference sequence). The V segment lost 4 bases and the J segment 3 bases; nucleotides outside the gene matches: 12. This CDR3 is 17 amino acids long. The DNA of the CDR3 is TGTGCCAGCAGCCGGGGACTGGCGGGGGAGGACACCGGGGAGCTGTTTTTT. Its translation: CASSRGLAGEDTGELFF.

This clonotype has a count of ten or more. This chain connects TRBV29-1 to TRBJ1-4; possible D gene TRBD1, 5 bases. CDR3 size: 13 residues. From germline, CDR1 is SQVTM and CDR2 ANQGSEA. Trimming stripped 4 bases from V and 6 bases from J, with 12 bases between. CDR3 region: CSVGGQGDEKLFF. As DNA, the CDR3 is TGCAGCGTTGGGGGCCAGGGAGATGAAAAACTGTTTTTT.

There are many counts of this clonotype. The gene calls are TRBV10-3 and TRBJ2-7; TRBD1 agrees at 7 bases. Germline CDR1 ENHRY, CDR2 SYGVKD. With V trimmed by 0 bases and J by 3 bases, 8 bases remained unmatched. The length of the CDR3 is 16 residues. As DNA, the CDR3 is TGTGCCATCAGTGAGTCTGCAGGACAGGCGGACTACGAGCAGTACTTC. This gives the protein CAISESAGQADYEQYF.

This clonotype was counted ten times or more. V usage is TRBV10-3 and J usage is TRBJ1-2; 8 nucleotides align to TRBD1. CDR1 and CDR2 (germline): ENHRY, SYGVKD. The CDR3 loop spans 16 amino acids. J lost 10 bases, V lost 3 bases, and 16 bases had no gene match. This chain's CDR3 is CAISDPSRQGQLLYTF. Written as DNA, the CDR3 is TGTGCCATCAGTGACCCTTCGAGACAGGGGCAACTACTCTACACCTTC.

This clonotype was found many times. CDR3 nucleotide sequence: TGTGCCATCTCCCGCGGAGGGACTGAAGCTTTCTTT. It translates to CAISRGGTEAFF. The rearrangement links TRBV10-3 to TRBJ1-1; no clear D gene. Trimming took 8 bases from V and 5 from J, leaving 12 bases between them. The CDR3 covers 12 residues. Looked up from germline, CDR1 is ENHRY and CDR2 is SYGVKD.

The chain uses TRBV10-3 and TRBJ1-2, with TRBD1 matching 10 bases. The germline CDR1 and CDR2 sequences are ENHRY and SYGVKD. The CDR3 contains 16 residues. The junction had 5 bases not matched to a gene; V was cut back by 2 bases and J by 2 bases. The CDR3 loop is CAISEGRTGGNYGYTF. CDR3 DNA: TGTGCCATCAGTGAGGGCCGGACAGGGGGGAACTATGGCTACACCTTC.

This clonotype is a singleton in its sample. This rearrangement joins TRBV25-1 to TRBJ1-6; D not resolved. The CDR3 runs to 15 residues. The germline V and J ends were trimmed by 7 bases and 2 bases, with 12 bases remaining between them. Germline V gene data show CDR1 as MGHDK and CDR2 as SYGVNS. The CDR3 reads CASTSGRTYNSPLHF. In DNA, the CDR3 is TGTGCCAGCACCTCCGGACGGACCTATAATTCACCCCTCCACTTT.

Notes on this clonotype: Just one base apart from a much larger clone, this may be a read error. The gene calls are TRBV7-9 and TRBJ1-5; D call uncertain. The CDR3 spans 15 residues. The germline CDR1 and CDR2 sequences are SEHNR and FQNEAQ (reference sequence). The germline V and J ends were trimmed by 1 base and 3 bases, with 10 bases remaining between them. CDR3 residues: CASSLDTPSNQPQHF. The DNA for the CDR3 is TGTGCCAGCAGCTTAGACACCCCGTCCAATCAGCCCCAGCATTTT.

The genes are TRBV7-4 and TRBJ2-7; the match to TRBD1 covers 12 bases. The junction had 20 bases not matched to a gene; V was cut back by 6 bases and J by 5 bases. Germline CDR1 is SGHVT and CDR2 is SQSDAQ. The CDR3 totals 19 residues. The CDR3 sequence: CASSLTSRGTGGPSNEQYF. In nucleotides, the CDR3 is TGTGCCAGCAGTTTAACAAGCCGAGGGACAGGGGGCCCTTCAAACGAGCAGTACTTC.

The chain recombines TRBV7-2 with TRBJ1-2; D gene ambiguous. Germline lookup yields CDR1 SGHTA and CDR2 FQGNSA. The V gene lost 5 bases and the J gene lost 0 bases, with 13 bases spanning the gap. This CDR3 contains 15 residues. The CDR3 is CASSRPAMANYGYTF. The CDR3 region has the DNA TGTGCCAGCAGCCGACCCGCTATGGCTAACTATGGCTACACCTTC.

This clonotype was seen at least ten times. J is TRBJ2-5 and V is TRBV20-1; D gene uncertain. This CDR3 is 13 amino acids long. Trimming took off 3 bases at V and 1 base at J, with 9 bases between the two ends. Germline-derived CDR1 and CDR2 are DFQATT and SNEGSKA (reference sequence). The chain's CDR3 is CSASQAFQETQYF. CDR3 in DNA: TGCAGTGCTAGTCAGGCCTTCCAAGAGACCCAGTACTTC.

The chain uses TRBV29-1 and TRBJ1-2; D is undetermined. Trimming shortened V by 8 bases and J by 8 bases, and 15 bases separated the two germline ends. Per the germline V gene, CDR1 is SQVTM and CDR2 is ANQGSEA. This CDR3 region has 11 residues. Written as DNA, the CDR3 is TGCAGCCAAACCAGCCAAGGAGGCTACACCTTC. Protein: CSQTSQGGYTF.

The chain joins TRBV7-9 to TRBJ1-1; 8 positions match TRBD1. This CDR3 comprises 16 residues. In germline, CDR1 is SEHNR, CDR2 FQNEAQ (reference sequence). The V segment lost 7 bases and the J segment 7 bases; nucleotides outside the gene matches: 17. The DNA of the CDR3 is TGTGCCAGCATCGAACTACCCGGGACAGGAGGCAATGAAGCTTTCTTT. It encodes CASIELPGTGGNEAFF.

This clonotype was detected many times. J is TRBJ2-5 and V is TRBV5-6; D is undetermined. Germline lookup yields CDR1 SGHDT and CDR2 YYEEEE. The CDR3 is made up of 13 amino acids. Trimming took off 4 bases at V and 5 bases at J, with 12 bases between the two ends. The CDR3 DNA follows: TGTGCCAGCAGCCAGGACCCTCCGGAGACCCAGTACTTC. Protein product: CASSQDPPETQYF.

About this clonotype itself: A much larger clone lies a single base off, so this may be a read error. V gene TRBV9 combines with J gene TRBJ1-6, with TRBD1 identical over 7 bases. J was trimmed by 7 bases and V by 0 bases; bases with no gene match: 4. In germline, CDR1 is SGDLS, CDR2 YYNGEE. The CDR3 consists of 15 residues. In nucleotides, the CDR3 is TGTGCCAGCAGCGTAGCGGCAGGGGGGAATTCACCCCTCCACTTT. This sequence encodes CASSVAAGGNSPLHF.

The CDR3 loop reads CASIRQTVPGNTIYF. For the CDR3, the DNA is TGTGCCAGTATTCGTCAGACAGTCCCGGGGAACACCATATATTTT. The chain uses TRBV19 and TRBJ1-3, with D possibly matching TRBD1 (5 bases). From germline, CDR1 is LNHDA and CDR2 SQIVND (reference sequence). Trimming left V 7 bases short and J 7 bases short, with 20 bases between. The CDR3 consists of 15 residues.

This chain joins TRBV5-1 and TRBJ1-2; 12 nucleotides agree with TRBD1. In germline, CDR1 is SGHRS, CDR2 YFSETQ. Unmatched junction bases numbered 9, after V lost 0 bases and J lost 12 bases. The CDR3 spans 15 residues. CDR3 protein: CASSLAAGQGARHTF. CDR3 bases: TGCGCCAGCAGCTTGGCGGCGGGACAGGGGGCTCGCCACACCTTC.